This paragraph covers one T cell receptor (beta chain) sequence. This sample was taken from a study of technical replicates of blood from several donors. Libraries were prepared by immunoSEQ multiplex PCR; TCRdb keeps only in-frame clonotypes and omits some of them. Found here are around 29,000 clones, just over 90% of them singletons; the top ten hold around 4.1%. This sequence was found in a human donor in good health. Some clones in this sample may be carry-over from other donors' samples. Sequenced material: PBMCs.

The CDR3 DNA follows: TGTGCTAGTGGTAAGGGGTTAGCGGGGGGCGAGCCAGATACGCAGTATTTT. It specifies CASGKGLAGGEPDTQYF. This chain connects TRBV12-5 to TRBJ2-3; the match to TRBD2 covers 10 bases. Germline V gives CDR1 LGHNT, CDR2 FRNRAP. The CDR3 extends over 17 amino acids. V trimming: 5 bases; J trimming: 4 bases; junction bases outside the gene matches: 12.